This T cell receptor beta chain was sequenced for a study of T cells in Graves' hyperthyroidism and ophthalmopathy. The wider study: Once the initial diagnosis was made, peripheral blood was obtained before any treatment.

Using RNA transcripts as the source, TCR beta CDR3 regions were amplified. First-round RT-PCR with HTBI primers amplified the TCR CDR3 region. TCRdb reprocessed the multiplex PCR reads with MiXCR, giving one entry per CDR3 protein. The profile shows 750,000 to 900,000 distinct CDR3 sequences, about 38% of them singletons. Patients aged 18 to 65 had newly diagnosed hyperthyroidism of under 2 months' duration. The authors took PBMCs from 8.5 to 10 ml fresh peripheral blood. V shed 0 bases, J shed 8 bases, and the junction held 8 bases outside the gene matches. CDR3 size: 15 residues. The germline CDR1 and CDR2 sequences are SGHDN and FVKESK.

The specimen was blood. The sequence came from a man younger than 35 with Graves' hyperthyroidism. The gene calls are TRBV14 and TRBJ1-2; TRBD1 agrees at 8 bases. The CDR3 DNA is TGTGCCAGCAGCCAAGACATAACAGGGGGTGGAGGCTACACCTTC. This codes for CASSQDITGGGGYTF.